This T cell receptor beta chain originates from a study of OX40 agonist ivuxolimab in advanced cancers. Study background: The patients got ivuxolimab, which is an agonistic anti-OX40 (CD134) antibody. From about 23 to 85 years was the age range, with a mean of around 56 years, and about 78% were male.

Germline CDR1 and CDR2: SGHTA and FQGNSA. The CDR3 extends over 17 amino acids. V lost 1 base and J lost 0, with 16 bases in between. Comments on this clone: Its antigen is unknown.

Study results and limitations: CD8+ T cells showed, on average, more clonal expansion than CD4+ cells.

Libraries were prepared by immunoSEQ multiplex PCR; TCRdb keeps only in-frame clonotypes and omits some of them. The repertoire has around 70,000 clones, around 84% of them found once; the top ten carry less than 0.9%. Patients who had autoimmune disease history or got systemic immunosuppression were left out. Sequencing used CD4+ or CD8+ T cells sorted from blood, obtained in a trial of the OX40 agonist ivuxolimab. The chain recombines TRBV7-2 with TRBJ2-7; no clear D gene. This TCR derives from an adult with an advanced solid tumor such as melanoma, head and neck, liver or kidney cancer. The CDR3, as DNA: TGTGCCAGCAGCTTAGTTCCAGTTCGAGACGGCTCCTACGAGCAGTACTTC. Amino acids: CASSLVPVRDGSYEQYF.